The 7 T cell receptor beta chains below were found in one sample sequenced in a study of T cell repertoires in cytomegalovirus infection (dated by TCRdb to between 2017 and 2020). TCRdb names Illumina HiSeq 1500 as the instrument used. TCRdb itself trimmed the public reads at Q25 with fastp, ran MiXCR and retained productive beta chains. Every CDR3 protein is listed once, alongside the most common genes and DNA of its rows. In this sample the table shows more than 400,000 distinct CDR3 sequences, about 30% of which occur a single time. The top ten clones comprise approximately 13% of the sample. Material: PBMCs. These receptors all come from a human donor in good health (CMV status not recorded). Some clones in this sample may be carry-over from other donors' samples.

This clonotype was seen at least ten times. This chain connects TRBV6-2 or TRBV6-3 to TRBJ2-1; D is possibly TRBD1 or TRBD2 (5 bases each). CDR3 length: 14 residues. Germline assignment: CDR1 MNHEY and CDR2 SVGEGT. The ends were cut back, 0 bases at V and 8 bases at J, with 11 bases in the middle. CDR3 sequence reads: CASSYSQGDDEQFF. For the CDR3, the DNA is TGTGCCAGCAGTTACTCTCAAGGGGACGATGAGCAGTTCTTC.

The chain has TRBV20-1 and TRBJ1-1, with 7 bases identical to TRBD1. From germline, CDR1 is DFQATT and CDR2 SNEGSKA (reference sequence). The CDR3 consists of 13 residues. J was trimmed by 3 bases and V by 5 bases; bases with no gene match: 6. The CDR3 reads CSAETGSDTEAFF. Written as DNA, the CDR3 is TGCAGTGCTGAGACAGGGTCAGACACTGAAGCTTTCTTT.

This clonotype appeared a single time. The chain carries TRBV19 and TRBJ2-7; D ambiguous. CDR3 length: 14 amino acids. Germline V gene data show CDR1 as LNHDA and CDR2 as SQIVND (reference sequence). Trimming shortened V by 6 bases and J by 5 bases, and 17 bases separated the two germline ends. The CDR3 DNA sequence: TGTGCCAGTAGCCCGGGTACCCATTTGGACGAGCAGTACTTC. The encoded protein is CASSPGTHLDEQYF.

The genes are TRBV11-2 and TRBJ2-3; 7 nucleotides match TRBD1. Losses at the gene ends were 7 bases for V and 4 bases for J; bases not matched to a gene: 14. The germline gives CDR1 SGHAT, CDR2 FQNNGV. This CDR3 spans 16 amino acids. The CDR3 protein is CASTSPTGSFPDTQYF. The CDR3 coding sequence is TGTGCCAGCACGAGTCCGACAGGGTCCTTCCCAGATACGCAGTATTTT.

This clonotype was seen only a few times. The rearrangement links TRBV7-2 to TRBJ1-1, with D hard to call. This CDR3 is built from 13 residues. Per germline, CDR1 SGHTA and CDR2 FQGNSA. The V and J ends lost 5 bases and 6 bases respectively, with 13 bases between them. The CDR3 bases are TGTGCCAGCAGCCTCCGGACCTCCCCTGAAGCTTTCTTT. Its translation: CASSLRTSPEAFF.

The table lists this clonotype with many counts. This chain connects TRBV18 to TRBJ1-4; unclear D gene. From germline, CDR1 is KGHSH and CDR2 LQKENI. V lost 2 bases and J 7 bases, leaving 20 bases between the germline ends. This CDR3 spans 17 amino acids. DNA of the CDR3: TGTGCCAGCTCACCAACCGGACCCGACCCGTCGGGTGAAAAACTGTTTTTT. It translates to CASSPTGPDPSGEKLFF.

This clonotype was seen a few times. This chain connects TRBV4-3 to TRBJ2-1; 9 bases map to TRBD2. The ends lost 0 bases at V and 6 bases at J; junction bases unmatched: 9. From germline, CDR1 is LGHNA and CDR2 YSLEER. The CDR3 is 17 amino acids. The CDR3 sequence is CASSQDVVAGVVNEQFF. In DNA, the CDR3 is TGCGCCAGCAGCCAAGATGTGGTAGCGGGAGTTGTCAATGAGCAGTTCTTC.